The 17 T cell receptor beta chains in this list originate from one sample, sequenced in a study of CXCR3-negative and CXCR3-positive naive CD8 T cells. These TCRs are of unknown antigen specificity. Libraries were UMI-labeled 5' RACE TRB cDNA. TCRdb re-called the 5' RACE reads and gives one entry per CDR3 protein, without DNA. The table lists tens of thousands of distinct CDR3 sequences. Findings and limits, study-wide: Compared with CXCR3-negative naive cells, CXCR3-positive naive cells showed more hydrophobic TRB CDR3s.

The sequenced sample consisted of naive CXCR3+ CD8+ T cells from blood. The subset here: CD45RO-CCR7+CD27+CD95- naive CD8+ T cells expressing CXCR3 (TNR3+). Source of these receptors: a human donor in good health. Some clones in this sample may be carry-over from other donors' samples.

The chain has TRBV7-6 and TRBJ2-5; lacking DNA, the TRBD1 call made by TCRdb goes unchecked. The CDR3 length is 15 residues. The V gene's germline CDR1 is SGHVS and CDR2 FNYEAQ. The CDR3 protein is CASSPLRDYQETQYF. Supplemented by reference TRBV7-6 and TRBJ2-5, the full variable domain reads GAGVSQSPRYKVTKRGQDVALRCDPISGHVSLYWYRQALGQGPEFLTYFNYEAQQDKSGLPNDRFSAERPEGSISTLTIQRTEQRDSAMYRCASSPLRDYQETQYFGPGTRLLVL.

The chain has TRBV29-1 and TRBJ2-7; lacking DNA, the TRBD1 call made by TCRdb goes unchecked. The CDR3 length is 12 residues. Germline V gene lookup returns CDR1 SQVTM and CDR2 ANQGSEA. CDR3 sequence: CSVAGPGDEQYF.

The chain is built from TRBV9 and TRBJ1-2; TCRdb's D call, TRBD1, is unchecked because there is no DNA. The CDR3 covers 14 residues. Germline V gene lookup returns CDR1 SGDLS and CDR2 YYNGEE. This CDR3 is CASSVSGGNYGYTF.

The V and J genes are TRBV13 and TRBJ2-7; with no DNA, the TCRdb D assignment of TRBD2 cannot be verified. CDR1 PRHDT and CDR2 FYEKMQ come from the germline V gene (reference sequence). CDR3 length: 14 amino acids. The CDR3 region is CASSGGTDHYEQYF.

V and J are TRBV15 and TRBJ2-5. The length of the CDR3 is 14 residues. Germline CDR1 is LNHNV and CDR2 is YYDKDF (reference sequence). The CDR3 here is CATSRDWDLETQYF.

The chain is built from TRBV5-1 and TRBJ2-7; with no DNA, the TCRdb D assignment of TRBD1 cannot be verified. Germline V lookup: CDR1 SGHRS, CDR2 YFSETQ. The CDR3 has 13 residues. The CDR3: CATSRDRGDEQYF.

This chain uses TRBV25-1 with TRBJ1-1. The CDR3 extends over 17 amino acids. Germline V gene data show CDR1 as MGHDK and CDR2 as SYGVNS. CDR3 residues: CASSEYGISIVASEAFF.

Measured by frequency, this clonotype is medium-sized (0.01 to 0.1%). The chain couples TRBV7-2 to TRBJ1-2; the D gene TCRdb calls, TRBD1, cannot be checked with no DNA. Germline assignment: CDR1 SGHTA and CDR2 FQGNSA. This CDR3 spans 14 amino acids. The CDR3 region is CASSPMTGGDGYTF.

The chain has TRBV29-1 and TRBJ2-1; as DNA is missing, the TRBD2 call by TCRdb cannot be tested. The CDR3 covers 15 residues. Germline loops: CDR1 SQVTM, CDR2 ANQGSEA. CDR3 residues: CSVEVTLAPYNEQFF.

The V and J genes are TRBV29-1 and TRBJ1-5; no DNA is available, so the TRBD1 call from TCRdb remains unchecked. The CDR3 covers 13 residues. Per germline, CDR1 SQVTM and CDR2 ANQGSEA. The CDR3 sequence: CSVLGTDNQPQHF.

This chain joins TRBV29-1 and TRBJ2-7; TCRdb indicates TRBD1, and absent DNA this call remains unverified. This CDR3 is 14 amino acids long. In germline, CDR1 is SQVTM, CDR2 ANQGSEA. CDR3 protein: CSVLGQGGLYEQYF.

CDR3 loop: CASSPTRGRDNEQFF. The rearrangement uses TRBV7-9 and TRBJ2-1; TCRdb indicates TRBD2, and absent DNA this call remains unverified. The CDR3 is 15 amino acids. Germline-derived CDR1 and CDR2 are SEHNR and FQNEAQ (reference sequence).

The chain's CDR3 is CASSVGGQDNEQFF. V is TRBV10-2 and J is TRBJ2-1; TCRdb's D gene call, TRBD1, goes unchecked for lack of DNA. CDR3 length: 14 residues. Per the germline V gene, CDR1 is WSHSY and CDR2 is SAAADI.

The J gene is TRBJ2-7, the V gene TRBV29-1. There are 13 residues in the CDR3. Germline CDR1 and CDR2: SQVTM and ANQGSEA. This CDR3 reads CSVGVQNPYEQYF.

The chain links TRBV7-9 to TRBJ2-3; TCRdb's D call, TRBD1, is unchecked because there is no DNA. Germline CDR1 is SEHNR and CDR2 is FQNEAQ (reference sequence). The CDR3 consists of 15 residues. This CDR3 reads CASSSSTGGLDTQYF.

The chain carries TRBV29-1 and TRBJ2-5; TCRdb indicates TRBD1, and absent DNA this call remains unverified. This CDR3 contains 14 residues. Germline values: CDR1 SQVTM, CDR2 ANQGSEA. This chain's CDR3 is CSVEVGRGLETQYF.

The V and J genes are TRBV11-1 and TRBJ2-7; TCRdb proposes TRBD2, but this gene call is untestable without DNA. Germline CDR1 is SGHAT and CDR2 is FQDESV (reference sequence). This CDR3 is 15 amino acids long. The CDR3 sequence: CASSLGGGPSYEQYF.